This TCR beta chain was recovered during a study of T cells in localized non-small cell lung cancer. TCRdb's table, derived via immunoSEQ multiplex PCR, lists solely in-frame clones and lacks some. The profile shows around 26,000 clones, 90% of them singletons. A word on this clone: Its specificity is not known.

Whole-study results and caveats: T cell clonality was highest in uninvolved adjacent lung, above tumor. Because researchers sequenced only one region of the tumor, heterogeneity is still possible. Detection in adjacent lung was observed for a median approximately 53 of the top 100 tumor clones.

The sample in question was peripheral blood, obtained before any cancer treatment. This receptor was obtained from a woman aged 35 to 75 with stage I lung adenocarcinoma.

CDR3 residues: CASSQGTSVTYEQYF. CDR3 bases: TGTGCCAGCAGCCAAGGGACTAGCGTTACCTACGAGCAGTACTTC. This chain uses TRBV14 with TRBJ2-7; 9 bases fit TRBD2. CDR3 length equals 15 residues. V lost 1 base and J lost 2; bases outside the gene matches: 3. From germline, CDR1 is SGHDN and CDR2 FVKESK. Combining the CDR3 with reference TRBV14 and TRBJ2-7 gives the whole variable domain EAGVTQFPSHSVIEKGQTVTLRCDPISGHDNLYWYRRVMGKEIKFLLHFVKESKQDESGMPNNRFLAERTGGTYSTLKVQPAELEDSGVYFCASSQGTSVTYEQYFGPGTRLTVT.